Each of the 30 T cell receptor beta chains below was sequenced from the same sample in a study of response to subunit inactivated influenza vaccine. In TCRdb, the RT-PCR reads were re-called with MiXCR into one record per CDR3 protein. The sample records 650,000 to 800,000 distinct CDR3 sequences, roughly 14% being singletons. Here the sequenced sample was PBMCs from blood, taken roughly 15 days before vaccination. These receptors were taken from a man between 45 and 60 years old who received an inactivated influenza vaccine.

This clonotype was counted only a few times. Just one base apart from a much larger clone, this may be a read error. This sequence joins TRBV28 and TRBJ2-3; D uncertain. The V gene's germline CDR1 is MDHEN and CDR2 SYDVKM. V lost 7 bases, J lost 4 bases, and 6 bases lay in between. This CDR3 has 11 amino acids. CDR3 amino acids: CASNEADTQYF. Written as DNA, the CDR3 is TGTGCCAGCAATGAGGCAGATACGCAGTATTTT. The variable domain in full, with the rest retrieved from reference TRBV28 and TRBJ2-3, is DVKVTQSSRYLVKRTGEKVFLECVQDMDHENMFWYRQDPGLGLRLIYFSYDVKMKEKGDIPEGYSVSREKKERFSLILESASTNQTSMYLCASNEADTQYFGPGTRLTVL.

This clonotype was observed a handful of times. The V gene is TRBV14, the J gene TRBJ2-1, with D maybe TRBD1 (6 bases). This CDR3 has 16 amino acids. The V gene's germline CDR1 is SGHDN and CDR2 FVKESK. Trimming took off 0 bases at V and 4 bases at J, with 13 bases between the two ends. The CDR3 sequence is CASSQDFGTTYNEQFF. CDR3 DNA: TGTGCCAGCAGCCAAGATTTCGGGACAACGTACAATGAGCAGTTCTTC.

This clonotype was recorded at least ten times. The chain carries TRBV7-6 and TRBJ1-5; the D is unclear. CDR1 and CDR2 from the germline V gene are SGHVS and FNYEAQ. Trimming pared 3 bases from V and 4 bases from J, leaving 10 bases between. This CDR3 region has 14 residues. CDR3 in amino acids: CASSFIRSNQPQHF. The CDR3 coding sequence is TGTGCCAGCAGCTTCATAAGGTCTAATCAGCCCCAGCATTTT.

This clonotype has just a few counts. The chain links TRBV7-2 to TRBJ1-6; no firm D call. This CDR3 is 15 amino acids long. The germline V gene has CDR1 SGHTA and CDR2 FQGNSA. V lost 4 bases and J 9 bases, leaving 16 bases between the germline ends. The CDR3 DNA follows: TGTGCCAGCAGCTCAGAGGCCTATTGGGGTTCACCCCTCCACTTT. It encodes CASSSEAYWGSPLHF. Looking up the rest from reference TRBV7-2 and TRBJ1-6 gives the full variable domain: GAGVSQSPSNKVTEKGKDVELRCDPISGHTALYWYRQSLGQGLEFLIYFQGNSAPDKSGLPSDRFSAERTGGSVSTLTIQRTQQEDSAVYLCASSSEAYWGSPLHFGNGTRLTVT.

This clonotype was observed at least ten times. The J gene is TRBJ2-1, the V gene TRBV6-2 or TRBV6-3, with no clear D. Per the germline V gene, CDR1 is MNHEY and CDR2 is SVGEGT. Trimming pared 4 bases from V and 7 bases from J, leaving 5 bases between. CDR3 length: 11 amino acids. CDR3 sequence reads: CASSFRNEQFF. DNA of the CDR3: TGTGCCAGCAGTTTCCGGAATGAGCAGTTCTTC.

V and J are TRBV4-1 and TRBJ2-1, with D perhaps matching TRBD2 (5 bases). This CDR3 is built from 11 residues. Trimming removed 2 bases from V and 10 bases from J, with 6 bases in between. Germline lookup yields CDR1 MGHRA and CDR2 YSYEKL. The CDR3 nucleotides read TGCGCCAGCAGCCAATCGGGGGAGCAGTTCTTC. Protein: CASSQSGEQFF.

Only a few counts were recorded for this clonotype. The rearrangement links TRBV7-8 to TRBJ1-2; 8 nucleotides align to TRBD1. V lost 1 base, J lost 5 bases, and 9 bases stayed unmatched. This CDR3 spans 16 amino acids. Germline V CDR1 and CDR2: SGHVS, FQNEAQ. Here the CDR3 reads CASSLGQGALWYGYTF. The CDR3 DNA sequence: TGTGCCAGCAGCTTAGGGCAGGGGGCACTGTGGTATGGCTACACCTTC. Full variable domain (missing parts from reference TRBV7-8 and TRBJ1-2): GAGVSQSPRYKVAKRGQDVALRCDPISGHVSLFWYQQALGQGPEFLTYFQNEAQLDKSGLPSDRFFAERPEGSVSTLKIQRTQQEDSAVYLCASSLGQGALWYGYTFGSGTRLTVV.

In its sample, this clonotype was seen a few times. The chain joins TRBV15 to TRBJ2-7, with 8 bases identical to TRBD1. The CDR3 spans 14 residues. V lost 7 bases and J lost 2; bases outside the gene matches: 7. CDR1 LNHNV and CDR2 YYDKDF come from the germline V gene (reference sequence). In nucleotides, the CDR3 is TGTGCCACCACCTATGACAGGGGACCCTACGAGCAGTACTTC. Residues: CATTYDRGPYEQYF.

This clonotype was seen a few times. The chain employs TRBV23-1 and TRBJ1-5; a possible D gene is TRBD1 (6 bases). TRBV23-1 is an ORF, with its function uncertain. The CDR3 runs to 16 residues. Trimming pared 3 bases from V and 0 bases from J, leaving 12 bases between. The CDR3 here is CASSQSGTPSNQPQHF. CDR3 DNA sequence: TGCGCCAGCAGTCAGTCCGGGACACCTAGCAATCAGCCCCAGCATTTT.

This clonotype has just a few counts. The chain uses TRBV11-3 and TRBJ2-1; 11 positions agree with TRBD2. The V segment lost 1 base and the J segment 12 bases; nucleotides outside the gene matches: 8. The germline gives CDR1 SGHNT, CDR2 YENEEA. This CDR3 is 15 amino acids long. The CDR3 sequence: CASSLGTSGLMGQFF. CDR3 in DNA: TGTGCCAGCAGCTTAGGGACTAGCGGGCTGATGGGGCAGTTCTTC.

This sequence joins TRBV6-5 and TRBJ1-2; no definite D call. Trimming stripped 0 bases from V and 3 bases from J, with 5 bases between. Germline V gene lookup returns CDR1 MNHEY and CDR2 SVGAGI. The CDR3 sequence is 13 residues long. CDR3 region: CASSYSIYYGYTF. The CDR3 bases are TGTGCCAGCAGTTACTCGATTTACTATGGCTACACCTTC.

This clonotype was seen more than once but under ten times. V gene TRBV12-3 or TRBV12-4 combines with J gene TRBJ2-2, with D tentatively TRBD1 or TRBD2 (5 bases each). The V and J ends lost 6 bases and 4 bases respectively, with 15 bases between them. The CDR3 is made up of 15 amino acids. CDR3 in DNA: TGTGCCAGCAGGGTCCGAGTGGGGGTCACCGGGGAGCTGTTTTTT. Amino acids: CASRVRVGVTGELFF.

The chain uses TRBV20-1 and TRBJ2-3; possible D gene TRBD1, 6 bases. This CDR3 contains 16 residues. Trimming stripped 0 bases from V and 5 bases from J, with 18 bases between. CDR1 DFQATT and CDR2 SNEGSKA come from the germline V gene (reference sequence). DNA of the CDR3: TGCAGTGCTAGAGATAGGTGGGGGCCTAAGGGAGATACGCAGTATTTT. The encoded protein is CSARDRWGPKGDTQYF.

This clonotype was seen more than once but under ten times. The V and J genes are TRBV5-6 and TRBJ2-5; either TRBD1 or TRBD2 may supply D (6 bases each). There are 14 residues in the CDR3. Trimming took 6 bases from V and 8 from J, leaving 20 bases between them. CDR1 and CDR2 from the germline V gene are SGHDT and YYEEEE. The CDR3 protein is CASTETGRSRTQYF. The CDR3 DNA sequence: TGTGCCAGCACCGAAACAGGGAGGAGTAGAACCCAGTACTTC.

This clonotype was counted many times. The chain is built from TRBV7-2 and TRBJ2-3; D is possibly TRBD2 (6 bases). CDR1 and CDR2 (germline): SGHTA, FQGNSA. The V end was cut by 0 bases, the J end by 4 bases, with 17 bases between. This CDR3 is 17 amino acids long. Here the CDR3 DNA reads TGTGCCAGCAGCTTAGCGTTCCTAGCGAGAGCCGCAGATACGCAGTATTTT. Translation gives CASSLAFLARAADTQYF. Based on the CDR3 plus reference TRBV7-2 and TRBJ2-3, the full variable domain is GAGVSQSPSNKVTEKGKDVELRCDPISGHTALYWYRQSLGQGLEFLIYFQGNSAPDKSGLPSDRFSAERTGGSVSTLTIQRTQQEDSAVYLCASSLAFLARAADTQYFGPGTRLTVL.

V usage is TRBV30 and J usage is TRBJ2-1; TRBD1 agrees at 7 bases. Looked up from germline, CDR1 is GTSNPN and CDR2 is SVGIG (reference sequence). With V trimmed by 4 bases and J by 10 bases, 4 bases remained unmatched. This CDR3 is 11 amino acids long. As DNA, the CDR3 is TGTGCCTGGAACAGGGGTTGGGAGCAGTTCTTC. Translating gives CAWNRGWEQFF.

In its sample, this clonotype was seen a few times. The chain links TRBV20-1 to TRBJ1-2, with a weak D call TRBD1 (6 bases). In germline, CDR1 is DFQATT, CDR2 SNEGSKA (reference sequence). Trimming removed 3 bases at V and 6 bases at J, with 11 bases between. The CDR3 spans 12 residues. CDR3 in amino acids: CSASDGGNGYTF. The CDR3 DNA follows: TGCAGTGCTAGCGACGGGGGCAATGGCTACACCTTC.

This clonotype was detected a few times. The CDR3 sequence is CASSSIGTSGRNEQFF. The CDR3 DNA reads as TGTGCCAGCAGTTCTATAGGGACTAGCGGGAGAAATGAGCAGTTCTTC. V and J are TRBV27 and TRBJ2-1, with 14 bases matching TRBD2. The CDR3 is made up of 16 amino acids. V was clipped by 4 bases and J by 7 bases; unmatched bases: 6. Germline loops: CDR1 MNHEY, CDR2 SMNVEV (reference sequence).

The gene calls are TRBV5-6 and TRBJ1-5; weak D call: TRBD1 (6 bases). Germline values: CDR1 SGHDT, CDR2 YYEEEE. Deletions cut 3 bases from V and 7 bases from J, with 14 bases between. The CDR3 is made up of 14 amino acids. CDR3 nucleotide sequence: TGTGCCAGCAGCTCCCTCAGGGGATACCAGCCCCAGCATTTT. Translating gives CASSSLRGYQPQHF.

The rearrangement links TRBV20-1 to TRBJ1-2; tentatively, D is TRBD1 (5 bases). The V gene's germline CDR1 is DFQATT and CDR2 SNEGSKA (reference sequence). V was cut by 0 bases and J by 2 bases, with 13 bases left in between. The CDR3 loop spans 15 amino acids. CDR3 in amino acids: CSARDRRGENYGYTF. DNA for the CDR3: TGCAGTGCTAGAGATAGGAGGGGCGAAAACTATGGCTACACCTTC.

The CDR3 DNA is TGCGCCACCTTAGCGGACAGAACCTACGAGCAGTACTTC. This codes for CATLADRTYEQYF. This sequence joins TRBV4-1 and TRBJ2-7; D possibly matches TRBD1 or TRBD2 (6 bases each). This CDR3 spans 13 amino acids. CDR1 is MGHRA, CDR2 YSYEKL, per germline. The V gene lost 10 bases and the J gene lost 2 bases, with 15 bases spanning the gap.

This clonotype was counted only a few times. The J gene is TRBJ2-1, the V gene TRBV7-9; no definite D call. The CDR3 runs 14 residues. V lost 2 bases, J lost 6 bases, and 11 bases lay in between. CDR1 and CDR2 (germline): SEHNR, FQNEAQ (reference sequence). The CDR3 spells CASSLFGRTNEQFF. The CDR3 nucleotides are TGTGCCAGCAGCTTATTTGGCAGGACCAATGAGCAGTTCTTC.

Only a few counts were recorded for this clonotype. This sequence joins TRBV20-1 and TRBJ2-1; D gene ambiguous. Per the germline V gene, CDR1 is DFQATT and CDR2 is SNEGSKA (reference sequence). With 6 bases removed from V and 8 bases from J, the gap between germline ends came to 8 bases. This CDR3 is 10 amino acids long. CDR3 sequence: CSAQDDEQFF. DNA for the CDR3: TGCAGTGCACAAGACGATGAGCAGTTCTTC.

The chain couples TRBV2 to TRBJ2-1; either TRBD1 or TRBD2 may supply D (6 bases each). The CDR3 consists of 14 residues. The germline V and J ends were trimmed by 6 bases and 5 bases, with 14 bases remaining between them. Germline V gene data show CDR1 as SNHLY and CDR2 as FYNNEI. The CDR3 DNA sequence: TGTGCCAGCAGCCTTGGAGGGGACAACAATGAGCAGTTCTTC. As protein: CASSLGGDNNEQFF.

A few counts support this clonotype. This sequence joins TRBV4-3 and TRBJ2-2; D is possibly TRBD1 or TRBD2 (6 bases each). Germline V gene sequence: CDR1 LGHNA, CDR2 YSLEER. The germline V and J ends were trimmed by 0 bases and 0 bases, with 11 bases remaining between them. The CDR3 consists of 17 residues. DNA for the CDR3: TGCGCCAGCAGCCAAGATCCGGGGGCAACGAACACCGGGGAGCTGTTTTTT. Amino acids: CASSQDPGATNTGELFF.

The chain couples TRBV6-5 to TRBJ2-1; 9 bases are shared with TRBD2. Losses at the gene ends were 0 bases for V and 6 bases for J; bases not matched to a gene: 6. The V gene's germline CDR1 is MNHEY and CDR2 SVGAGI. The CDR3 has 16 amino acids. For the CDR3, the DNA is TGTGCCAGCAGTTACTCGGCGGGGGGGCCTTTCAATGAGCAGTTCTTC. This gives the protein CASSYSAGGPFNEQFF.

Only a few counts were recorded for this clonotype. The CDR3 loop reads CASSRAWEGETQYF. CDR3 sequence (DNA): TGTGCCAGCAGCCGGGCCTGGGAGGGAGAGACCCAGTACTTC. The chain links TRBV14 to TRBJ2-5, with 7 bases identical to TRBD2. Germline trimming cut 4 bases from V and 4 bases from J; bases unmatched to any gene: 6. CDR1 and CDR2 (germline): SGHDN, FVKESK. The CDR3 is made up of 14 amino acids. Supplemented by reference TRBV14 and TRBJ2-5, the full variable domain reads EAGVTQFPSHSVIEKGQTVTLRCDPISGHDNLYWYRRVMGKEIKFLLHFVKESKQDESGMPNNRFLAERTGGTYSTLKVQPAELEDSGVYFCASSRAWEGETQYFGPGTRLLVL.

The chain links TRBV6-1 to TRBJ1-5; possible D gene TRBD1, 6 bases. CDR1 MNHNS and CDR2 SASEGT come from the germline V gene. Trimming removed 5 bases at V and 2 bases at J, with 13 bases between. CDR3 length: 15 residues. CDR3 loop: CASSPTGWGNQPQHF. The CDR3 DNA sequence: TGTGCCAGCAGTCCGACAGGATGGGGCAATCAGCCCCAGCATTTT.

This clonotype was observed a handful of times. This chain joins TRBV7-2 and TRBJ1-3; D may be TRBD1 (6 bases). There are 16 residues in the CDR3. Trimming took off 5 bases at V and 0 bases at J, with 14 bases between the two ends. The germline gives CDR1 SGHTA, CDR2 FQGNSA. The chain's CDR3 is CASSGGLPSSGNTIYF. CDR3 coding DNA: TGTGCCAGCAGCGGGGGGCTCCCTAGCTCTGGAAACACCATATATTTT.

The table lists this clonotype with a few counts. The chain carries TRBV30 and TRBJ1-6; D unclear. The CDR3 covers 15 residues. Trimming took 1 base from V and 4 from J, leaving 11 bases between them. Germline V gene data show CDR1 as GTSNPN and CDR2 as SVGIG (reference sequence). The CDR3 bases are TGTGCCTGGAGTGGTTCGACCAGATATAATTCACCCCTCCACTTT. Protein product: CAWSGSTRYNSPLHF.